This entry describes one TCR beta chain. Its antigen is still unknown. Here immunoSEQ multiplex PCR was the method, and the copy in TCRdb shows in-frame clones only, minus some. The table records roughly 700,000 clones, less than 85% of them present only once. This entry is derived from a study of shared clonotypes between healthy human individuals. Notes on the study in general: Among the subsets, naive ones generally showed larger estimated richness than memory ones. With several donors compared, 4.5% to 6.5% of naive CD4 clonotypes were shared.

V dropped 3 bases and J dropped 8 bases, with 14 bases sitting between them. Germline V gene data show CDR1 as SGHRS and CDR2 as YFSETQ. The CDR3 has 13 residues. This rearrangement joins TRBV5-1 to TRBJ1-2; TRBD1 is a possible D gene (6 bases). This sequence originates from a woman under 40 in good health. Sequenced sample: memory CD4+ T cells sorted from blood. Specified subset: CD45RA-negative fraction. The CDR3 nucleotides are TGCGCCAGCAGCTGGCAGGGGATGGAGGGCTACACCTTC. Amino acid sequence: CASSWQGMEGYTF.